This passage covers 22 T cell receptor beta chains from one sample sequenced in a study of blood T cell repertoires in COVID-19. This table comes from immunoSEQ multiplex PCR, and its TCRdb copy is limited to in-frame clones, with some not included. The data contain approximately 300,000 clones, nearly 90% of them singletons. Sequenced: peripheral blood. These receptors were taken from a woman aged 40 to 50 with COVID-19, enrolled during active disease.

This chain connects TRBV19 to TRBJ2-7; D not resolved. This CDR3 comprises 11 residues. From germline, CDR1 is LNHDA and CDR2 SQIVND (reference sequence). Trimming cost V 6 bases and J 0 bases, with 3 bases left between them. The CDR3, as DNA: TGTGCCAGTAGGAGCTCCTACGAGCAGTACTTC. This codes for CASRSSYEQYF.

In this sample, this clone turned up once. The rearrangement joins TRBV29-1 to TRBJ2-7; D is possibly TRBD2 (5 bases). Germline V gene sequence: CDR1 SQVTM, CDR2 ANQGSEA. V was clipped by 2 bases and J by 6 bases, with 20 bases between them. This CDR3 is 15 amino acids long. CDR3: CSVESRRGRSGEQYF. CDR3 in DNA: TGCAGCGTTGAATCACGCCGGGGTCGAAGCGGCGAGCAGTACTTC.

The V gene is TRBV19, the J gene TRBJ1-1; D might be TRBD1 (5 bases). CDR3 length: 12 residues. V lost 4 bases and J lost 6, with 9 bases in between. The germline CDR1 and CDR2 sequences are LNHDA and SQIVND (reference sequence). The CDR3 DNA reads TGTGCCAGTAGTACCTGGGGGGCTGAAGCTTTCTTT. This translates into CASSTWGAEAFF.

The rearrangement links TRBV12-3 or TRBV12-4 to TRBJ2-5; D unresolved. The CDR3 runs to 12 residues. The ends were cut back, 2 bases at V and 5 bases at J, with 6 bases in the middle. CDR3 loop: CASSLPRETQYF. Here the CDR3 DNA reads TGTGCCAGCAGTTTACCGAGGGAGACCCAGTACTTC.

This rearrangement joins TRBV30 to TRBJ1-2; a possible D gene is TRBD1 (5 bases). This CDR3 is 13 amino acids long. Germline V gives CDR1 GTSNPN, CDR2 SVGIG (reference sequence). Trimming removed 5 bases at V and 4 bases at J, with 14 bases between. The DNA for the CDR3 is TGTGCCTGGTCACGAAAAGGGGTCTATGGCTACACCTTC. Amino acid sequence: CAWSRKGVYGYTF.

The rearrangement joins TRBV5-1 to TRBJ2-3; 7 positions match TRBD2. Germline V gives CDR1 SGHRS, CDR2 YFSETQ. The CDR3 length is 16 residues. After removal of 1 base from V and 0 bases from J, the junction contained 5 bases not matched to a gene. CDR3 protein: CASSLRLAASTDTQYF. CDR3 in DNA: TGCGCCAGCAGCTTGAGGCTAGCGGCTAGCACAGATACGCAGTATTTT.

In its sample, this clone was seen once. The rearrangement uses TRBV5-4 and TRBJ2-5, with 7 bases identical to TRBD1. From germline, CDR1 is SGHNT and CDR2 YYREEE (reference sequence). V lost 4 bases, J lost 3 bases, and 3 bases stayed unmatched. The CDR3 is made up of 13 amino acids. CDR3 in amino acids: CASSRDREETQYF. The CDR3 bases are TGTGCCAGCAGCCGTGACAGGGAAGAGACCCAGTACTTC.

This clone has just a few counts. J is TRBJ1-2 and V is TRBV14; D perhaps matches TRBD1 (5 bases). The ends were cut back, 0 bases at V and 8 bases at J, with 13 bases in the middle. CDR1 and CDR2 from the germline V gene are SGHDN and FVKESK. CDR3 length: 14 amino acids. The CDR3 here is CASSQDGAGKGYTF. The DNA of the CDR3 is TGTGCCAGCAGCCAAGATGGGGCAGGGAAAGGCTACACCTTC.

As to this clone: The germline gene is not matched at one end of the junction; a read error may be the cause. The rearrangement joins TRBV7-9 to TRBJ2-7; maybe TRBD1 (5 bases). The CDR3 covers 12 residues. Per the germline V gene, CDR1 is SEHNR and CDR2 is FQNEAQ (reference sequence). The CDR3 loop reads CASSFGAHGPSF. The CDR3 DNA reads TGTGCCAGCAGCTTTGGGGCGCACGGTCCCTCCTTC.

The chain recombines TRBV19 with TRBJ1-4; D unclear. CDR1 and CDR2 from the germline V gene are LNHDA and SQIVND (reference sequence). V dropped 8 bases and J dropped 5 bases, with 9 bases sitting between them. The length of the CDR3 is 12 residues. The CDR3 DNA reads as TGTGCCAGTTTGGCGGGGAATGAAAAACTGTTTTTT. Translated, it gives CASLAGNEKLFF.

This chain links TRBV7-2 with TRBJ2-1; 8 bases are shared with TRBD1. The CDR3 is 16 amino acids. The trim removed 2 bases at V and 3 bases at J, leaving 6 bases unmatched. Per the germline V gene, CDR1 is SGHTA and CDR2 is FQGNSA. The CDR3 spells CASSLRSGTGYNEQFF. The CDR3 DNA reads TGTGCCAGCAGCTTAAGATCTGGGACAGGCTACAATGAGCAGTTCTTC.

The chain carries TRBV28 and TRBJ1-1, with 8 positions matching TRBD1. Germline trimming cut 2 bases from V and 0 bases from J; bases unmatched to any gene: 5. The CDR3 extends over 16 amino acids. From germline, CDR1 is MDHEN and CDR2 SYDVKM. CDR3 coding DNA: TGTGCCAGCAGTTTAATCAGGGGGCCCATGAACACTGAAGCTTTCTTT. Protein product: CASSLIRGPMNTEAFF.

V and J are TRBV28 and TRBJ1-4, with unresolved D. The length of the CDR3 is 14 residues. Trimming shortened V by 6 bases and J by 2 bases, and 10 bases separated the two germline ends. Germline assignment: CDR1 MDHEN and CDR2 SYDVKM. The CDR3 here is CASSLDYTNEKLFF. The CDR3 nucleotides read TGTGCCAGCAGCCTGGACTATACTAATGAAAAACTGTTTTTT.

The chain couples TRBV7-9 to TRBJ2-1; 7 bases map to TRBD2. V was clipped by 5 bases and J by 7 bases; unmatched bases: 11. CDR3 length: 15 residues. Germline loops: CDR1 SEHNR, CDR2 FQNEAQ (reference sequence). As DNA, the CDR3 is TGTGCCAGCAGCCCACTAGCGACCCTTAGAAATGAGCAGTTCTTC. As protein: CASSPLATLRNEQFF.

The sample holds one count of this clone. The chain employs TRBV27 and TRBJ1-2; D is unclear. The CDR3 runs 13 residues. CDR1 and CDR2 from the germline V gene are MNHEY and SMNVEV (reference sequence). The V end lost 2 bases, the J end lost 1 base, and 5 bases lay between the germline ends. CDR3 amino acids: CASSLSLNYGYTF. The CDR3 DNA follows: TGTGCCAGCAGTTTAAGCCTTAACTATGGCTACACCTTC.

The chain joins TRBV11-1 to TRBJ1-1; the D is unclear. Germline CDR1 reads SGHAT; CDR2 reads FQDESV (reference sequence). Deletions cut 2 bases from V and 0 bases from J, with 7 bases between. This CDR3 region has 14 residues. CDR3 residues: CASSLRTLNTEAFF. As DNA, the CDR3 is TGTGCCAGCAGCTTACGGACTTTGAACACTGAAGCTTTCTTT.

CDR3 in amino acids: CASSRGLAGGSAYNEQFF. CDR3 coding DNA: TGTGCCAGCAGCCGGGGACTAGCGGGAGGATCCGCCTACAATGAGCAGTTCTTC. The V call is TRBV5-6, the J call TRBJ2-1; 15 bases map to TRBD2. With V trimmed by 4 bases and J by 2 bases, 7 bases remained unmatched. This CDR3 spans 18 amino acids. The germline V gene encodes CDR1 SGHDT and CDR2 YYEEEE.

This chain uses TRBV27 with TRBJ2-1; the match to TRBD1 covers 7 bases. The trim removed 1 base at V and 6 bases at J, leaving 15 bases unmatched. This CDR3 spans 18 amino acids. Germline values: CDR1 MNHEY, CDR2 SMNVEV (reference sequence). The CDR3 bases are TGTGCCAGCAGTTTATATCACCCCCGGGACAGCCCAACCAATGAGCAGTTCTTC. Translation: CASSLYHPRDSPTNEQFF.

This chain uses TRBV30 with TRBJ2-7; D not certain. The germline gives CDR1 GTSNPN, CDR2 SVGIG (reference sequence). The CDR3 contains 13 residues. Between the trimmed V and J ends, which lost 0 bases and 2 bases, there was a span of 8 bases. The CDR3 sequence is CAWSVAQTYEQYF. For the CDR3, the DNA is TGTGCCTGGAGTGTTGCCCAGACCTACGAGCAGTACTTC.

Here the CDR3 DNA reads TGTGCCAGCAGTACCACCCCGGGACAGGCCTACGAGCAGTACTTC. Amino acids: CASSTTPGQAYEQYF. The chain has TRBV27 and TRBJ2-7, with 8 positions matching TRBD1. V shed 5 bases, J shed 2 bases, and the junction held 8 bases outside the gene matches. Germline values: CDR1 MNHEY, CDR2 SMNVEV (reference sequence). This CDR3 comprises 15 residues.

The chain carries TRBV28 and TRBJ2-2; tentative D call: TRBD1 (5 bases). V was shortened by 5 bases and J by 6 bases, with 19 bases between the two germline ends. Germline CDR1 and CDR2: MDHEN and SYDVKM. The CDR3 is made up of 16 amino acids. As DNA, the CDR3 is TGTGCCAGCAGTCCCTGGGCCATCCAGGGATCCGGGGAGCTGTTTTTT. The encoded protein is CASSPWAIQGSGELFF.

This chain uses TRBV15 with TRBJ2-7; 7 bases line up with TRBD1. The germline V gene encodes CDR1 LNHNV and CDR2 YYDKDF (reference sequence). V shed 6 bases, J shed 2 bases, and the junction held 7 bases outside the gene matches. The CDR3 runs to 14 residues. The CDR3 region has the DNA TGTGCCACCAGGGTTGGACAGGTACCCTACGAGCAGTACTTC. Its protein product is CATRVGQVPYEQYF.